The clone carrying this T cell receptor beta chain has ten or more counts. Its antigen is not identified. The V segment lost 5 bases and the J segment 0 bases; nucleotides outside the gene matches: 6. The CDR3 is 16 amino acids. CDR1 and CDR2 (germline): SGHVS, FQNEAQ. The source material, RNA transcripts, was used to amplify TCR beta CDR3 regions. First-round RT-PCR of the TCR CDR3 relied on the HTBI primer set. Each CDR3 protein is one row after TCRdb ran MiXCR on the multiplex PCR reads. The table has around 250,000 distinct CDR3 sequences, more than 12% seen once. The data belong to a study of T cells in Graves' hyperthyroidism and ophthalmopathy. Broader study findings: Most thyroid clonotypes expanded above 0.001 were also detected in blood.

The source material was blood. V and J are TRBV7-8 and TRBJ1-5, with 8 bases lining up with TRBD1. This sequence originates from a woman aged 40 to 55 with Graves' hyperthyroidism that later progressed to Graves' ophthalmopathy. The CDR3 spells CASSADRAPSNQPQHF. CDR3 bases: TGTGCCAGCAGCGCGGACAGGGCCCCTAGCAATCAGCCCCAGCATTTT.